A selection of T cell receptor beta chains follows, all from one sample in a study of blood T cell repertoires in COVID-19. Clones were sequenced by immunoSEQ multiplex PCR, and TCRdb holds only the in-frame ones, with some missing. This table holds about 250,000 clones, approximately 86% found once. Sequencing was carried out using peripheral blood. These receptors were collected from a woman in her 30s with acute or convalescent COVID-19. Each CDR3 is given with its conserved first and last residue. A D gene is named only where the DNA matches it firmly. Only part of the rows carry a size: once, few, many, or a class if the clone is expanded.

d_call: .; clone_size: .; j_call: TRBJ2-3; v_call: TRBV5-8; cdr3_aa: CASSLGGADTQYF
d_call: TRBD1; clone_size: .; j_call: TRBJ2-7; v_call: TRBV30; cdr3_aa: CAWSTGTGAYEQYF
d_call: TRBD2; clone_size: many; j_call: TRBJ2-7; v_call: TRBV19; cdr3_aa: CASSTASGHLYEQYF
d_call: .; clone_size: .; j_call: TRBJ2-7; v_call: TRBV9; cdr3_aa: CASSPTGSYEQYF
d_call: .; clone_size: .; j_call: TRBJ2-5; v_call: TRBV11-1; cdr3_aa: CASSLGQEETQYF
d_call: .; clone_size: .; j_call: TRBJ2-3; v_call: TRBV9; cdr3_aa: CASSVGLAQKTDTQYF
d_call: TRBD2; clone_size: .; j_call: TRBJ2-1; v_call: TRBV2; cdr3_aa: CASIGTSGSDEQFF
d_call: .; clone_size: .; j_call: TRBJ1-3; v_call: TRBV19; cdr3_aa: CASSKGLANTIYF
d_call: .; clone_size: once; j_call: TRBJ2-3; v_call: TRBV25-1; cdr3_aa: CASSEPITVTDTQYF
d_call: .; clone_size: .; j_call: TRBJ1-2; v_call: TRBV12-3/TRBV12-4; cdr3_aa: CASSFSRDHGYTF
d_call: TRBD1; clone_size: .; j_call: TRBJ1-6; v_call: TRBV19; cdr3_aa: CASSIPGQDPRPLHF
d_call: TRBD1; clone_size: .; j_call: TRBJ2-7; v_call: TRBV29-1; cdr3_aa: CSVDPGQGHYEQYF
d_call: .; clone_size: .; j_call: TRBJ2-1; v_call: TRBV11-2; cdr3_aa: CASSFNLRGNYNEQFF
d_call: .; clone_size: .; j_call: TRBJ2-2; v_call: TRBV6-2/TRBV6-3; cdr3_aa: CASSYSGQGGTGELFF
d_call: TRBD2; clone_size: .; j_call: TRBJ2-7; v_call: TRBV6-2/TRBV6-3; cdr3_aa: CASSKAGGPYEQYF
d_call: TRBD2; clone_size: .; j_call: TRBJ2-3; v_call: TRBV7-9; cdr3_aa: CASSPWGTSGGTDTQYF
d_call: .; clone_size: once; j_call: TRBJ2-3; v_call: TRBV10-1; cdr3_aa: CASSESNPDYTSTDTQYF
d_call: .; clone_size: once; j_call: TRBJ2-2; v_call: TRBV15; cdr3_aa: CATSRVEALANTGELFF
d_call: .; clone_size: .; j_call: TRBJ2-1; v_call: TRBV4-1; cdr3_aa: CASSQVAAFRGNEQFF
d_call: TRBD2; clone_size: few; j_call: TRBJ2-4; v_call: TRBV6-1; cdr3_aa: CASSERILGGTSGAKNIQYF
d_call: TRBD1; clone_size: .; j_call: TRBJ2-2; v_call: TRBV6-5; cdr3_aa: CASIGTRQGTGELFF
d_call: TRBD1; clone_size: .; j_call: TRBJ2-1; v_call: TRBV24-1; cdr3_aa: CATSDLTGVGYNEQFF
d_call: TRBD2; clone_size: few; j_call: TRBJ2-1; v_call: TRBV6-1; cdr3_aa: CASSEAAPGLAQQFF
d_call: TRBD2; clone_size: .; j_call: TRBJ2-1; v_call: TRBV5-1; cdr3_aa: CASSLHGTSGISSYNEQFF
d_call: .; clone_size: once; j_call: TRBJ2-1; v_call: TRBV5-6; cdr3_aa: CASSQGLSSYNEQFF
d_call: TRBD1; clone_size: .; j_call: TRBJ2-7; v_call: TRBV7-2; cdr3_aa: CASSLLGQGVYEQYF
d_call: TRBD2; clone_size: .; j_call: TRBJ2-1; v_call: TRBV7-2; cdr3_aa: CASSGRVTSGRRYEQFF
d_call: TRBD1; clone_size: few; j_call: TRBJ2-7; v_call: TRBV19; cdr3_aa: CASSIKGRQGDEQYF
d_call: TRBD2; clone_size: once; j_call: TRBJ2-7; v_call: TRBV9; cdr3_aa: CASSVASGRLYEQYF
d_call: .; clone_size: .; j_call: TRBJ2-7; v_call: TRBV5-6; cdr3_aa: CASSLISGQGLSWYEQYF
d_call: .; clone_size: .; j_call: TRBJ2-2; v_call: TRBV2; cdr3_aa: CASTQGFGELFF
d_call: TRBD2; clone_size: .; j_call: TRBJ2-3; v_call: TRBV24-1; cdr3_aa: CATSDWQVAGGPCDTDTQYF
d_call: .; clone_size: .; j_call: TRBJ1-6; v_call: TRBV6-2/TRBV6-3; cdr3_aa: CASSYGTGGYNSPLHF
d_call: TRBD2; clone_size: once; j_call: TRBJ2-3; v_call: TRBV5-6; cdr3_aa: CASSPRPRTSRPNTDTQYF
d_call: TRBD1; clone_size: .; j_call: TRBJ2-7; v_call: TRBV19; cdr3_aa: CASSRPGQAYEQYF
d_call: .; clone_size: .; j_call: TRBJ1-5; v_call: TRBV30; cdr3_aa: CAWSEGPRQPQHF
d_call: .; clone_size: .; j_call: TRBJ2-7; v_call: TRBV27; cdr3_aa: CASSFNMEGASEQYF
d_call: .; clone_size: .; j_call: TRBJ2-7; v_call: TRBV6-5; cdr3_aa: CASSYSPHYEQYF
d_call: TRBD2; clone_size: .; j_call: TRBJ2-5; v_call: TRBV5-4; cdr3_aa: CASSLVAGYGETQYF
d_call: TRBD2; clone_size: .; j_call: TRBJ2-7; v_call: TRBV2; cdr3_aa: CASSIPAGDYEQYF
d_call: .; clone_size: few; j_call: TRBJ1-2; v_call: TRBV5-1; cdr3_aa: CASSLQTNYGYTF
d_call: TRBD1; clone_size: .; j_call: TRBJ2-7; v_call: TRBV5-4; cdr3_aa: CASSGTGQAYEQYF
d_call: TRBD1; clone_size: once; j_call: TRBJ1-5; v_call: TRBV19; cdr3_aa: CASQPDRGRFSSNQPQHF
d_call: .; clone_size: once; j_call: TRBJ1-2; v_call: TRBV7-8; cdr3_aa: CASSPIGKDRNYGYTF
d_call: .; clone_size: .; j_call: TRBJ2-2; v_call: TRBV6-5; cdr3_aa: CASTMARAGELFF
d_call: TRBD1; clone_size: .; j_call: TRBJ1-2; v_call: TRBV12-5; cdr3_aa: CASGLVGGTGDRGYTF
d_call: TRBD1; clone_size: .; j_call: TRBJ2-2; v_call: TRBV13; cdr3_aa: CASSLQGAVTGELFF
d_call: .; clone_size: .; j_call: TRBJ2-7; v_call: TRBV7-9; cdr3_aa: CASSDTGTPAYEQYF